Sequencing of this T cell receptor beta chain was carried out in a study of cytotoxic CD8 clonotypes in ibrutinib-treated CLL. Study in general: Some 10 relapsed/refractory, some 16 treatment-naive; 17 IGHV unmutated. The study's findings and limits: Progressing patients had sampling times that differed from those of sustained-remission patients. Baseline clonality exceeded age-matched healthy donors and tracked circulating CD8+ T-cell counts. Stable or contracted on treatment, public clonotypes were also uncommon.

J gave up 5 bases and V 6 bases, and 13 bases lay outside the gene matches. CDR1 and CDR2 from the germline V gene are SGHVS and FNYEAQ. The CDR3 length is 16 residues. Remarks on this clone: Its target is not known.

Sequencing used immunoSEQ multiplex PCR; TCRdb keeps in-frame clones, though not all of them. This sample has some 61,000 clones, with around two thirds found just once. This sample comprised PBMCs, obtained after 12 months of ibrutinib treatment. The chain links TRBV7-6 to TRBJ2-5; 9 nucleotides align to TRBD2. This receptor was obtained from a human donor with chronic lymphocytic leukemia. CDR3: CASSFLASGEGETQYF. CDR3 DNA: TGTGCCAGCAGTTTTCTGGCTAGCGGGGAGGGCGAGACCCAGTACTTC.